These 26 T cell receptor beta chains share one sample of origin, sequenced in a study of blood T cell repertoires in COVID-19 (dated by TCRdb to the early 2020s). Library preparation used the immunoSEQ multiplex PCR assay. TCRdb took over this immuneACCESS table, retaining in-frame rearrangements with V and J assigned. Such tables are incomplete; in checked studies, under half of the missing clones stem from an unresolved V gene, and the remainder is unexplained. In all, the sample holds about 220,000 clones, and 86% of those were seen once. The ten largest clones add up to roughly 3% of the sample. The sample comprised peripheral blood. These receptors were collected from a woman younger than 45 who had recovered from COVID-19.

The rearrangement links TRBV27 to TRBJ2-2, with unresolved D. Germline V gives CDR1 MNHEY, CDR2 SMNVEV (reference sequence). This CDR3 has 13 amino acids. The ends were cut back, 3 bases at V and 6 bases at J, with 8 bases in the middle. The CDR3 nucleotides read TGTGCCAGCAGTTTTTCTGGGCCCGGGGAGCTGTTTTTT. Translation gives CASSFSGPGELFF.

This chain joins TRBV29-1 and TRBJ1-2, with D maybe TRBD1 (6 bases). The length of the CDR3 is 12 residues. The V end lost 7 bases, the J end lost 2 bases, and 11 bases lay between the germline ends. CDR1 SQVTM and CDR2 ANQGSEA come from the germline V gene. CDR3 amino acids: CSDRGQNYGYTF. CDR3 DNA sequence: TGCAGCGACCGAGGACAGAACTATGGCTACACCTTC.

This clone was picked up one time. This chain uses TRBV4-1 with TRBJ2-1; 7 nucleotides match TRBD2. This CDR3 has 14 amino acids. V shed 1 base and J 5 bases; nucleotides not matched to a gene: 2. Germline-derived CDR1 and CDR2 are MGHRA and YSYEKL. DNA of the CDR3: TGCGCCAGCAGCCAAGGGGGGACTAACAATGAGCAGTTCTTC. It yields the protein CASSQGGTNNEQFF.

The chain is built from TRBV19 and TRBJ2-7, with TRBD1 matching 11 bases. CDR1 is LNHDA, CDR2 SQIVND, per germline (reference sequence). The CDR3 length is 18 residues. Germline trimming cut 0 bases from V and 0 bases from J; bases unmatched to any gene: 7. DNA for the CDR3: TGTGCCAGTAGTATAGAGGGACAGGGGGTACCCACCTCCTACGAGCAGTACTTC. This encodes CASSIEGQGVPTSYEQYF.

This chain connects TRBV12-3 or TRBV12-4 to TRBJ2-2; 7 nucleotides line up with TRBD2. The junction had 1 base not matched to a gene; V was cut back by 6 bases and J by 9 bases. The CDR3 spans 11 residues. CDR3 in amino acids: CASSGGRELFF. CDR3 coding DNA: TGTGCCAGCAGCGGGGGGAGGGAGCTGTTTTTT.

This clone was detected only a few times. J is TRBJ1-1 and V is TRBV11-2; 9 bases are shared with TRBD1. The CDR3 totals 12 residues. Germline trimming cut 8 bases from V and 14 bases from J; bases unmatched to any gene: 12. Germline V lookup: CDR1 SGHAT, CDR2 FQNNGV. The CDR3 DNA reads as TGTGCCAGCCGCAGGCCTACAGGGGGCGCGTTCTTT. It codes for CASRRPTGGAFF. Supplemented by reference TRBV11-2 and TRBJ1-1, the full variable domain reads EAGVAQSPRYKIIEKRQSVAFWCNPISGHATLYWYQQILGQGPKLLIQFQNNGVVDDSQLPKDRFSAERLKGVDSTLKIQPAKLEDSAVYLCASRRPTGGAFFGQGTRLTVV.

CDR3 loop: CASSSAGAYNEQFF. The CDR3 DNA reads as TGTGCCAGCAGTTCAGCGGGGGCATACAATGAGCAGTTCTTC. This chain links TRBV28 with TRBJ2-1; 8 bases map to TRBD2. Germline trimming cut 4 bases from V and 4 bases from J; bases unmatched to any gene: 3. The CDR3 totals 14 residues. Germline CDR1 reads MDHEN; CDR2 reads SYDVKM.

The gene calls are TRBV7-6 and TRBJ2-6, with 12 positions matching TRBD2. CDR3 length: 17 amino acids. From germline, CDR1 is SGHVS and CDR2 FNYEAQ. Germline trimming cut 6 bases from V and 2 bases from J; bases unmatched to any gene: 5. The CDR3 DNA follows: TGTGCCAGCAGTTCTAGCGGGGGGGCCCCTGGGGCCAACGTCCTGACTTTC. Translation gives CASSSSGGAPGANVLTF.

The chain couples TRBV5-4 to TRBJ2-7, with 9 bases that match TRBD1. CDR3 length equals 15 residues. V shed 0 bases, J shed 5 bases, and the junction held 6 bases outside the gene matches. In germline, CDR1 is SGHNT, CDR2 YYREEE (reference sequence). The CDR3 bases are TGTGCCAGCAGCTTGGCGGGACAGGGTATGGACGAGCAGTACTTC. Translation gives CASSLAGQGMDEQYF. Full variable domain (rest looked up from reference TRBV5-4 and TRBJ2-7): ETGVTQSPTHLIKTRGQQVTLRCSSQSGHNTVSWYQQALGQGPQFIFQYYREEENGRGNFPPRFSGLQFPNYSSELNVNALELDDSALYLCASSLAGQGMDEQYFGPGTRLTVT.

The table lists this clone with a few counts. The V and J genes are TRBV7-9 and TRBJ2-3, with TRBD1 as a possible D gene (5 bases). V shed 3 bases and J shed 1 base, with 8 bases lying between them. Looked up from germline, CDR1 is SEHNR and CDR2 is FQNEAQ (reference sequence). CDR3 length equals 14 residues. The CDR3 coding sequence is TGTGCCAGCAGCTTTTTAGGGGGCACAGATACGCAGTATTTT. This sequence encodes CASSFLGGTDTQYF.

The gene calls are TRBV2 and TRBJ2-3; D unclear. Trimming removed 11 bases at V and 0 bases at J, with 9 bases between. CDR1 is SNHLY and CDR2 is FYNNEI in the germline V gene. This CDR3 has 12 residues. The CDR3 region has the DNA TGTGCCGGGCGTGTTAGCACAGATACGCAGTATTTT. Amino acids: CAGRVSTDTQYF.

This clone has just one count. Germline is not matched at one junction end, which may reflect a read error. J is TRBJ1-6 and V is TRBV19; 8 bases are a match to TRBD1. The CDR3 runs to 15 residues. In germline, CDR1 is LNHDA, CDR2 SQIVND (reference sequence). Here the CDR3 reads CASRDNRGENSPLYF. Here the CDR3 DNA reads TGTGCCAGTAGGGATAACAGGGGGGAAAATTCACCCCTCTACTTT.

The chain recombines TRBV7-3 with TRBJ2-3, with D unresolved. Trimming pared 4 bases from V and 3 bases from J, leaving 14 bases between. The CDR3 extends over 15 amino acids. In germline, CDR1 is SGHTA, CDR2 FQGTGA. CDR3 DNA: TGTGCCAGCAGCTCCCTGCTGGGCAGGACAGATACGCAGTATTTT. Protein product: CASSSLLGRTDTQYF.

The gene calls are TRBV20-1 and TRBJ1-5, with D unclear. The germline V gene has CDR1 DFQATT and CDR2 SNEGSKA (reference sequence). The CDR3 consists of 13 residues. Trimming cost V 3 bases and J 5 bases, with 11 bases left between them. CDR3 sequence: CSASTSLDQPQHF. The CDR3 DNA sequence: TGCAGTGCTAGTACATCCCTCGATCAGCCCCAGCATTTT.

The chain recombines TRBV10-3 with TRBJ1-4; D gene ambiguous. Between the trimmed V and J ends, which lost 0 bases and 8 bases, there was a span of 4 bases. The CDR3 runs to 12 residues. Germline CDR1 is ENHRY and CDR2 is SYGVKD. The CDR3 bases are TGTGCCATCAGTGAGTCCCAGGAAAAACTGTTTTTT. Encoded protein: CAISESQEKLFF.

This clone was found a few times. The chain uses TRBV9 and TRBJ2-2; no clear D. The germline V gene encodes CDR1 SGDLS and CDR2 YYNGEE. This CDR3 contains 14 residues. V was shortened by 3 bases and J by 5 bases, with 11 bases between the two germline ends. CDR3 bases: TGTGCCAGCAGCGCCAAACAGTTAACCGGGGAGCTGTTTTTT. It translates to CASSAKQLTGELFF.

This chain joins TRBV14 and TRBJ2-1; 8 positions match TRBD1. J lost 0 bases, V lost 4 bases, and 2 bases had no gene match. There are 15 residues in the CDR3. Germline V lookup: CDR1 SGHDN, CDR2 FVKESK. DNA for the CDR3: TGTGCCAGCAGCCTCGACAGGGGCTCCTACAATGAGCAGTTCTTC. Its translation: CASSLDRGSYNEQFF.

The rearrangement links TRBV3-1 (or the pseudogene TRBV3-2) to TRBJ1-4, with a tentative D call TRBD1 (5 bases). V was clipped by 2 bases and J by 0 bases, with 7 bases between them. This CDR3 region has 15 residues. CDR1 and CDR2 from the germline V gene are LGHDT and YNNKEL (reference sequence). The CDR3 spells CASSQRGATNEKLFF. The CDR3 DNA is TGTGCCAGCAGCCAACGGGGGGCAACTAATGAAAAACTGTTTTTT.

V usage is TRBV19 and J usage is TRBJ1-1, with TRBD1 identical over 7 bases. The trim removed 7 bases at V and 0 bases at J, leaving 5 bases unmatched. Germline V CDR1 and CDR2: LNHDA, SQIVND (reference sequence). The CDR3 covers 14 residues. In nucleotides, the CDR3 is TGTGCCAGTAACCCGGACAGGATGAACACTGAAGCTTTCTTT. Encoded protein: CASNPDRMNTEAFF.

The CDR3 sequence: CATSKRVRGQETQYF. CDR3 in DNA: TGTGCCACCAGCAAGAGGGTCAGGGGGCAGGAGACCCAGTACTTC. The rearrangement links TRBV15 to TRBJ2-5; TRBD1 agrees at 8 bases. V lost 4 bases to trimming and J lost 5 bases; unmatched junction nucleotides: 9. The CDR3 totals 15 residues. From germline, CDR1 is LNHNV and CDR2 YYDKDF (reference sequence).

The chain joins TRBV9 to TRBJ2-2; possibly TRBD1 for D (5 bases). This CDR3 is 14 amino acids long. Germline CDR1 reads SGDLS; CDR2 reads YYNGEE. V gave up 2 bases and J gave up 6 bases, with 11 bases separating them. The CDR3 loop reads CASSVSQGPGELFF. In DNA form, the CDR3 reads TGTGCCAGCAGCGTCTCTCAGGGTCCCGGGGAGCTGTTTTTT.

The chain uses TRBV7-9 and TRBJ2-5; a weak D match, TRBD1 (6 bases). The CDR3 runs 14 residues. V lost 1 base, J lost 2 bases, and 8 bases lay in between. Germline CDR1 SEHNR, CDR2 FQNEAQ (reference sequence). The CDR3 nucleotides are TGTGCCAGCAGCTTAGTTAGGGGGCAAGAGACCCAGTACTTC. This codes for CASSLVRGQETQYF.

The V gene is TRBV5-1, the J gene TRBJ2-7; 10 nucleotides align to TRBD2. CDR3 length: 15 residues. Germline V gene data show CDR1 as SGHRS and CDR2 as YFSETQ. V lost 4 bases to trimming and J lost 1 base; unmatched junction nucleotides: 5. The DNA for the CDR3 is TGCGCCAGCAGCCCCGGACTAGCGGCTTCCTACGAGCAGTACTTC. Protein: CASSPGLAASYEQYF.

CDR3 protein: CASSYNRDGGNQPQHF. The CDR3 DNA reads TGTGCCAGCAGCTATAACAGGGACGGCGGGAATCAGCCCCAGCATTTT. This rearrangement joins TRBV13 to TRBJ1-5, with a tentative D call TRBD1 (6 bases). The germline V gene has CDR1 PRHDT and CDR2 FYEKMQ (reference sequence). Trimming cost V 4 bases and J 4 bases, with 17 bases left between them. The CDR3 has 16 amino acids. The full variable domain, completed using reference TRBV13 and TRBJ1-5, is AAGVIQSPRHLIKEKRETATLKCYPIPRHDTVYWYQQGPGQDPQFLISFYEKMQSDKGSIPDRFSAQQFSDYHSELNMSSLELGDSALYFCASSYNRDGGNQPQHFGDGTRLSIL.

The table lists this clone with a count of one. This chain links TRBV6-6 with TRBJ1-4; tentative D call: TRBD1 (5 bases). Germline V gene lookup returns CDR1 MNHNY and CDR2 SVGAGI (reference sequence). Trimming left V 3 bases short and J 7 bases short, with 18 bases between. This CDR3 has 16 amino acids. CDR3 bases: TGTGCCAGCAGTTATATCGACGTGTCTAGGGGTGAAAAACTGTTTTTT. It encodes CASSYIDVSRGEKLFF.

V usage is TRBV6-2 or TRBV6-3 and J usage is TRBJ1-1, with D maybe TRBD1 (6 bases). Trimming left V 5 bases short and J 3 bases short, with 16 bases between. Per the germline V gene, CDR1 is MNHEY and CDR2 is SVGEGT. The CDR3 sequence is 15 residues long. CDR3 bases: TGTGCCAGCAGTCGTAACAGGGTCCGTGACACTGAAGCTTTCTTT. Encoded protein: CASSRNRVRDTEAFF.